What follows is one T cell receptor beta chain and its context. The antigen remains unidentified. This record comes from a study of beta chain features in type 1 diabetes. At the level of the study: Age, gender and cell yields were alike across patients and healthy donors. Study-wide results and caveats: Patients with type 1 diabetes carried fewer insertions and had more deletions at their VDJ junctions. The study found that naive, central memory and Treg TCRB repertoires appeared more similar in patients than in healthy donors. People with Type 1 diabetes carried modestly yet significantly shorter TCRB CDR3s in all four CD4+ subsets.

Germline V gene sequence: CDR1 SGHDN, CDR2 FVKESK. The ends were cut back, 3 bases at V and 4 bases at J, with 12 bases in the middle. CDR3 size: 14 residues. Every bit of the isolated RNA underwent reverse transcription, so sequencing read expressed TCRB transcripts. Some clones are missing from TCRdb's copy, which holds only in-frame ones; the method was immunoSEQ multiplex PCR. The table includes about 250,000 clones, roughly a tenth detected once. Sequenced sample: naive CD4+ T cells from blood. The chain employs TRBV14 and TRBJ2-5; D possibly corresponds to TRBD2 (5 bases). The clonotype originates from a man aged 25-45 years with type 1 diabetes. The CDR3 DNA is TGTGCCAGCAGCCAGCGCCCGGCGGGAGAGACCCAGTACTTC. As protein: CASSQRPAGETQYF.